The next 32 T cell receptor beta chains were all read from a single sample in a study of regulatory T cells in long-lasting Graves disease. For TCR beta, libraries came from iRepertoire HTBI primers and Arm-PCR of CDR3 regions. TCRdb redid the calling of the multiplex PCR reads with MiXCR, one entry per CDR3 protein. The sample gives fewer than 350,000 distinct CDR3 sequences, about a sixth of which show up once; 35% to 45% is in the top ten. Time point described: newly diagnosed GD, antithyroid drugs for less than 3 months. PBMC-extracted RNA yielded the TCR library. Sequences were derived from peripheral blood mononuclear cells (PBMCs), sampled at new diagnosis, from a patient treated with antithyroid drugs. The origin of the receptors is a female donor with Graves disease.

The sample holds many counts of this clonotype. This sequence joins TRBV5-4 and TRBJ2-7, with TRBD2 identical over 13 bases. The ends lost 4 bases at V and 3 bases at J; junction bases unmatched: 10. This CDR3 contains 17 residues. CDR1 is SGHNT, CDR2 YYREEE, per germline (reference sequence). CDR3 loop: CASSPGLAGVRGYEQYF. The DNA of the CDR3 is TGTGCCAGCAGCCCAGGACTAGCGGGAGTGAGAGGCTACGAGCAGTACTTC.

J is TRBJ2-5 and V is TRBV5-1; no clear D. With 6 bases removed from V and 2 bases from J, the gap between germline ends came to 11 bases. Germline CDR1 SGHRS, CDR2 YFSETQ. The CDR3 loop spans 13 amino acids. The CDR3 DNA sequence: TGCGCCAGCAACCTCGGACCACAAGAGACCCAGTACTTC. As protein: CASNLGPQETQYF.

This clonotype was seen repeatedly, ten times or more. V usage is TRBV12-3 or TRBV12-4 and J usage is TRBJ2-1; D is ambiguous. The CDR3 loop spans 13 amino acids. V shed 2 bases and J shed 0 bases, with 2 bases lying between them. The CDR3 nucleotides read TGTGCCAGCAGTTTACACTCCTACAATGAGCAGTTCTTC. Translation gives CASSLHSYNEQFF.

This clonotype was detected ten times or more. Here the CDR3 DNA reads TGTGCCAGCAGTGCACAGGGATCGCAAGGAGAGACCCAGTACTTC. Protein sequence: CASSAQGSQGETQYF. V gene TRBV2 combines with J gene TRBJ2-5, with D possibly TRBD1 on 6 matching bases. This CDR3 spans 15 amino acids. Germline-derived CDR1 and CDR2 are SNHLY and FYNNEI. Trimming cost V 4 bases and J 4 bases, with 16 bases left between them. Variable domain in full (rest from reference TRBV2 and TRBJ2-5): EPEVTQTPSHQVTQMGQEVILRCVPISNHLYFYWYRQILGQKVEFLVSFYNNEISEKSEIFDDQFSVERPDGSNFTLKIRSTKLEDSAMYFCASSAQGSQGETQYFGPGTRLLVL.

The chain links TRBV5-1 to TRBJ2-6; D is uncertain. CDR1 and CDR2 from the germline V gene are SGHRS and YFSETQ. V was clipped by 1 base and J by 0 bases, with 5 bases between them. The CDR3 totals 15 residues. CDR3 DNA sequence: TGCGCCAGCAGCTTGTCTAGCTCTGGGGCCAACGTCCTGACTTTC. Residues: CASSLSSSGANVLTF.

This clonotype was found many times. V is TRBV6-2 or TRBV6-3 and J is TRBJ2-5; D remains ambiguous. Germline-derived CDR1 and CDR2 are MNHEY and SVGEGT. CDR3 length equals 15 residues. Trimming took 5 bases from V and 4 from J, leaving 17 bases between them. In DNA form, the CDR3 reads TGTGCCAGCAGTCCGGTAGGCTCGGTGGGAGAGACCCAGTACTTC. Amino acid sequence: CASSPVGSVGETQYF.

This clonotype was seen a handful of times. The chain carries TRBV6-2 or TRBV6-3 and TRBJ1-3, with unresolved D. This CDR3 has 11 amino acids. Trimming removed 7 bases from V and 7 bases from J, with 8 bases in between. Germline V gene lookup returns CDR1 MNHEY and CDR2 SVGEGT. CDR3 sequence (DNA): TGTGCCAGCAAATTTGGCAACACCATATATTTT. This sequence encodes CASKFGNTIYF.

V and J are TRBV4-2 and TRBJ2-1, with D maybe TRBD2 (6 bases). V lost 4 bases to trimming and J lost 7 bases, with 20 bases between them. The CDR3 runs to 16 residues. CDR1 and CDR2 (germline): LGHNA, YNFKEQ. The CDR3 loop reads CASSLNSGLRRNEQFF. The CDR3 nucleotides are TGTGCCAGCAGCCTGAACTCGGGACTCCGTCGGAATGAGCAGTTCTTC.

This clonotype showed up many times. The CDR3 DNA reads TGTGCCAGCAGCCAAGATCTCGGGTTTGGGTTCTCTTATGGCTACACCTTC. Translation gives CASSQDLGFGFSYGYTF. The V call is TRBV3-1, the J call TRBJ1-2; D remains ambiguous. The CDR3 extends over 17 amino acids. V was trimmed by 0 bases and J by 5 bases, leaving 19 bases between them. Per the germline V gene, CDR1 is LGHDT and CDR2 is YNNKEL (reference sequence).

Many counts were recorded for this clonotype. The rearrangement joins TRBV19 to TRBJ1-5, with D unclear. V was clipped by 3 bases and J by 0 bases, with 6 bases between them. The CDR3 runs 14 residues. CDR1 and CDR2 (germline): LNHDA, SQIVND (reference sequence). The CDR3 spells CASSISHSNQPQHF. CDR3 in DNA: TGTGCCAGTAGTATCAGCCATAGCAATCAGCCCCAGCATTTT.

This chain connects TRBV10-3 to TRBJ1-1; TRBD1 is a possible D gene (5 bases). The CDR3 is 14 residues long. Germline lookup yields CDR1 ENHRY and CDR2 SYGVKD. Trimming removed 6 bases at V and 4 bases at J, with 15 bases between. The CDR3 bases are TGTGCCATCAGGGGGCGGGAGGGCAGCACTGAAGCTTTCTTT. This encodes CAIRGREGSTEAFF.

Worth noting for this clonotype: The CDR3 end shows no conserved phenylalanine or tryptophan, and so a read error is likely. DNA of the CDR3: TGTGCCAGCAGGACGACAGGGCCGGGCAATTCACCCCTCCACTCT. Translated: CASRTTGPGNSPLHS. The chain links TRBV6-1 to TRBJ1-6, with 7 bases fitting TRBD1. The germline V gene encodes CDR1 MNHNS and CDR2 SASEGT. The length of the CDR3 is 15 residues. Trimming took 6 bases from V and 7 from J; bases not matched to a gene: 9.

The rearrangement links TRBV13 to TRBJ1-3; weak D call: TRBD1 (5 bases). V was clipped by 3 bases and J by 9 bases, with 9 bases between them. This CDR3 contains 12 residues. Germline V gene data show CDR1 as PRHDT and CDR2 as FYEKMQ (reference sequence). CDR3 coding DNA: TGTGCCAGCAGCTTGGAGGGGACCACCATATATTTT. This gives the protein CASSLEGTTIYF.

This chain links TRBV7-9 with TRBJ2-7; unclear D gene. Germline CDR1 and CDR2: SEHNR and FQNEAQ (reference sequence). The germline V and J ends were trimmed by 1 base and 4 bases, with 11 bases remaining between them. There are 14 residues in the CDR3. CDR3 coding DNA: TGTGCCAGCAGCTTAGGGGCCTACGGGTACGAGCAGTACTTC. Translated, it gives CASSLGAYGYEQYF.

This clonotype was counted many times. The genes are TRBV28 and TRBJ2-7; TRBD2 agrees at 8 bases. V shed 1 base and J 6 bases; nucleotides not matched to a gene: 5. Germline V gives CDR1 MDHEN, CDR2 SYDVKM. The CDR3 extends over 14 amino acids. Written as DNA, the CDR3 is TGTGCCAGCAGTTTATTCGGGAGGGCTGGCGAGCAGTACTTC. Protein: CASSLFGRAGEQYF.

The CDR3 DNA sequence: TGTGCCAGCAGCCCCCAAATGCAGGTTAATGAAAAACTGTTTTTT. The encoded protein is CASSPQMQVNEKLFF. V usage is TRBV9 and J usage is TRBJ1-4; no clear D. Germline V CDR1 and CDR2: SGDLS, YYNGEE. The CDR3 runs to 15 residues. Trimming removed 4 bases from V and 4 bases from J, with 14 bases in between.

In its sample, this clonotype was seen many times. This sequence joins TRBV7-9 and TRBJ2-5, with D perhaps matching TRBD1 (7 bases). Germline V lookup: CDR1 SEHNR, CDR2 FQNEAQ (reference sequence). The CDR3 has 14 residues. The V and J ends lost 2 bases and 8 bases respectively, with 15 bases between them. In nucleotides, the CDR3 is TGTGCCAGCAGCTTATTCGCCAGGGGGGATACCCAGTACTTC. Its translation: CASSLFARGDTQYF.

This clonotype showed up many times. The chain has TRBV30 and TRBJ2-5; 7 nucleotides agree with TRBD2. The V segment lost 0 bases and the J segment 5 bases; nucleotides outside the gene matches: 12. The germline V gene encodes CDR1 GTSNPN and CDR2 SVGIG (reference sequence). The CDR3 sequence is 16 residues long. In DNA form, the CDR3 reads TGTGCCTGGAGTGTAGGTCTAGCGGTGAGTCGTGAGACCCAGTACTTC. Translated, it gives CAWSVGLAVSRETQYF.

This clonotype was recorded many times. V and J are TRBV20-1 and TRBJ2-2; D remains ambiguous. CDR1 DFQATT and CDR2 SNEGSKA come from the germline V gene (reference sequence). The CDR3 spans 14 residues. Deletions cut 3 bases from V and 2 bases from J, with 10 bases between. CDR3 sequence: CSASGLGNTGELFF. The CDR3 DNA reads as TGCAGTGCTAGCGGGCTGGGAAACACCGGGGAGCTGTTTTTT.

In the case of this clonotype: This may stem from a read error, because a much larger clone lies one nucleotide away. The chain recombines TRBV24-1 with TRBJ2-2, with a tentative D call TRBD2 (5 bases). CDR1 is KGHDR and CDR2 is SFDVKD in the germline V gene. This CDR3 region has 13 residues. CDR3 residues: CATSDLLTGELLF. CDR3 nucleotide sequence: TGTGCCACCAGTGATTTGCTCACCGGGGAGCTGCTTTTT.

This clonotype was recorded at least ten times. The rearrangement uses TRBV27 and TRBJ2-1; 8 positions match TRBD2. V shed 6 bases, J shed 5 bases, and the junction held 9 bases outside the gene matches. The CDR3 has 15 residues. CDR1 and CDR2 (germline): MNHEY, SMNVEV (reference sequence). The CDR3 protein is CASRAGDGGHNEQFF. CDR3 nucleotide sequence: TGTGCCAGCAGAGCGGGAGACGGAGGGCACAATGAGCAGTTCTTC.

This clonotype was recorded many times. The chain employs TRBV7-9 and TRBJ2-7; possibly TRBD2 for D (5 bases). Germline CDR1 and CDR2: SEHNR and FQNEAQ (reference sequence). CDR3 size: 14 residues. Between the trimmed V and J ends, which lost 2 bases and 5 bases, there was a span of 13 bases. The CDR3 here is CASSLSGRGDEQYF. Here the CDR3 DNA reads TGTGCCAGCAGCTTATCCGGTCGGGGTGACGAGCAGTACTTC.

This clonotype was seen at least ten times. This rearrangement joins TRBV28 to TRBJ1-3, with D possibly TRBD1 on 5 matching bases. There are 14 residues in the CDR3. Trimming took 11 bases from V and 3 from J, leaving 17 bases between them. The germline V gene encodes CDR1 MDHEN and CDR2 SYDVKM. DNA of the CDR3: TGTGCCGCACTTCGGGGGGGAAGTGGAAACACCATATATTTT. Translated: CAALRGGSGNTIYF. Full variable domain (missing parts from reference TRBV28 and TRBJ1-3): DVKVTQSSRYLVKRTGEKVFLECVQDMDHENMFWYRQDPGLGLRLIYFSYDVKMKEKGDIPEGYSVSREKKERFSLILESASTNQTSMYLCAALRGGSGNTIYFGEGSWLTVV.

This clonotype appeared many times. The rearrangement links TRBV10-2 to TRBJ1-1; possible D gene TRBD1, 6 bases. V lost 2 bases and J 5 bases, leaving 18 bases between the germline ends. This CDR3 has 16 residues. CDR1 and CDR2 from the germline V gene are WSHSY and SAAADI. The CDR3 region is CASSEQGRGLATEAFF. The CDR3 DNA follows: TGCGCCAGCAGTGAGCAGGGGCGGGGGCTTGCGACTGAAGCTTTCTTT.

J is TRBJ2-3 and V is TRBV28; 12 nucleotides line up with TRBD2. The germline gives CDR1 MDHEN, CDR2 SYDVKM. Trimming at V came to 4 bases and at J to 0 bases, leaving 5 bases not matched to a gene. This CDR3 comprises 17 residues. CDR3 in DNA: TGTGCCAGCAGTTCACTAGCGGGAGGTTTTAGCACAGATACGCAGTATTTT. Its protein is CASSSLAGGFSTDTQYF.

J is TRBJ2-1 and V is TRBV9; TRBD2 might be the D (5 bases). V dropped 0 bases and J dropped 4 bases, with 8 bases sitting between them. This CDR3 spans 14 amino acids. Per the germline V gene, CDR1 is SGDLS and CDR2 is YYNGEE. Here the CDR3 DNA reads TGTGCCAGCAGCGTAGCGGACTCTTACAATGAGCAGTTCTTC. Translation gives CASSVADSYNEQFF.

Many counts were recorded for this clonotype. The rearrangement uses TRBV2 and TRBJ1-3, with D unclear. This CDR3 region has 13 residues. Looked up from germline, CDR1 is SNHLY and CDR2 is FYNNEI. Trimming left V 2 bases short and J 6 bases short, with 8 bases between. The CDR3 sequence: CASSETLKNTIYF. The CDR3 DNA reads TGTGCCAGCAGTGAAACCCTAAAAAACACCATATATTTT.

This clonotype has just a few counts. This rearrangement joins TRBV5-6 to TRBJ2-3; tentatively, D is TRBD1 or TRBD2 (5 bases each). Germline-derived CDR1 and CDR2 are SGHDT and YYEEEE. The length of the CDR3 is 16 residues. The V gene lost 4 bases and the J gene lost 6 bases, with 21 bases spanning the gap. CDR3: CASSTEPFGTSDTQYF. In DNA, the CDR3 is TGTGCCAGCAGCACCGAACCCTTCGGGACGTCCGATACGCAGTATTTT.

This clonotype was seen repeatedly, ten times or more. The rearrangement uses TRBV12-3 or TRBV12-4 and TRBJ1-3; D unresolved. The CDR3 has 13 amino acids. V was pared by 7 bases and J by 2 bases, with 9 bases between. The CDR3 reads CASTPITGNTIYF. The CDR3 bases are TGTGCCAGCACCCCGATTACTGGAAACACCATATATTTT.

This clonotype was detected only a few times. V usage is TRBV7-3 and J usage is TRBJ1-6; D is ambiguous. V was clipped by 5 bases and J by 5 bases, with 16 bases between them. Germline lookup yields CDR1 SGHTA and CDR2 FQGTGA. The CDR3 runs to 16 residues. The CDR3 DNA reads TGTGCCAGCAGCCTTCACCGTGGACTGAATAATTCACCCCTCCACTTT. Residues: CASSLHRGLNNSPLHF.

This clonotype has a handful of counts. J is TRBJ1-3 and V is TRBV4-2, with D possibly matching TRBD1 (6 bases). This CDR3 is built from 18 residues. Trimming took 0 bases from V and 2 from J, leaving 17 bases between them. Germline CDR1 reads LGHNA; CDR2 reads YNFKEQ. CDR3 bases: TGTGCCAGCAGCCAAGATTCGTTGGGACACAGGACTGGAAACACCATATATTTT. This gives the protein CASSQDSLGHRTGNTIYF.

This clonotype was detected ten times or more. The chain employs TRBV25-1 and TRBJ2-7; a weak D match, TRBD2 (6 bases). Trimming pared 1 base from V and 7 bases from J, leaving 17 bases between. Per germline, CDR1 MGHDK and CDR2 SYGVNS. This CDR3 region has 15 residues. The DNA of the CDR3 is TGTGCCAGCAGTGAATTCGAAGCGGGCTACCAGGAGCAGTACTTC. This sequence encodes CASSEFEAGYQEQYF.